The source of this TCR beta chain is a study of blood T cell repertoires in COVID-19. About the research overall: Italy, Spain and the United States were the sources of the convalescent and acute COVID-19 samples.

The CDR3 has 15 amino acids. Germline trimming cut 2 bases from V and 1 base from J; bases unmatched to any gene: 2. Germline V gene sequence: CDR1 SGHRS, CDR2 YFSETQ. The study recruited people aged about 18 to 95 years across around 24 US areas. Cohorts were based on clinical histories the participants reported. Produced via immunoSEQ multiplex PCR; TCRdb's table is partial and in-frame only. The sample holds hundreds of thousands of clones; 90% are singletons and the top ten take more than 13%. The sequencing sample was made of PBMCs or T cells enriched from blood (not recorded which). V gene TRBV5-1 combines with J gene TRBJ2-3; 9 positions match TRBD2. The receptor was derived from a man aged 25-40 years who had been exposed to COVID-19. CDR3 nucleotide sequence: TGCGCCAGCAGCTTTGAGCGGGGGGGCACAGATACGCAGTATTTT. Its protein product is CASSFERGGTDTQYF.